This T cell receptor beta chain was identified in a study of shared clonotypes between healthy human individuals. Overall study findings and caveats: Sharing across a handful of donors was seen in roughly 5% of naive CD4 clonotypes. Lower generation probabilities were found for non-shared clonotypes than for those shared by all four donors.

This clone has only one observation. Its antigen is as yet unknown. Naivety among CD8 cells was defined by CD45RO negativity and positive CCR7 selection, thereby excluding terminally differentiated effector memory CD45RA+ cells. Generated by immunoSEQ multiplex PCR, the TCRdb table keeps only in-frame clones and is missing some. This sample has roughly 2.1 million clones, with approximately 94% found just once. The V gene end was trimmed by 4 bases and the J gene end by 5 bases; junction bases not matched to a gene: 5. The germline gives CDR1 SNHLY, CDR2 FYNNEI. This CDR3 has 15 residues. The sequenced material came from naive CD8+ T cells from PBMCs. The genes are TRBV2 and TRBJ1-2, with 12 bases identical to TRBD1. The sequence came from a man aged 18-30 years in good health. Some clones in this sample may be carry-over from other donors' samples. The CDR3 DNA is TGTGCCAGCAGTGTGGGACAGGGGGCGATTTATGGCTACACCTTC. Amino acids: CASSVGQGAIYGYTF.